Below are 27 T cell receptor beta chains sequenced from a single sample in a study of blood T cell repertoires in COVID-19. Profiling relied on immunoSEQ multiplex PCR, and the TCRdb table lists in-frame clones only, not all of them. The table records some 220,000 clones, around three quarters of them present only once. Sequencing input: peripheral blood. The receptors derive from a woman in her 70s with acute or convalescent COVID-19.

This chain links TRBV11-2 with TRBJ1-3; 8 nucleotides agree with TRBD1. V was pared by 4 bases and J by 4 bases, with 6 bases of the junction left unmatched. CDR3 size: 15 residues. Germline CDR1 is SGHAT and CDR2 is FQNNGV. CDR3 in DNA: TGTGCCAGCAGCTCGGACAGGGTGACAGGAAACACCATATATTTT. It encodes CASSSDRVTGNTIYF.

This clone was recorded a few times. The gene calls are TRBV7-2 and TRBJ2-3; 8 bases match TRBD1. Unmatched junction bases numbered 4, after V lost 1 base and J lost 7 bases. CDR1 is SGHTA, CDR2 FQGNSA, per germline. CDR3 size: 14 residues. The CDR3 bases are TGTGCCAGCAGCTTAGGACAGGGGTTATATACGCAGTATTTT. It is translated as CASSLGQGLYTQYF. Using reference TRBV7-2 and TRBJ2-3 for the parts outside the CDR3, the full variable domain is GAGVSQSPSNKVTEKGKDVELRCDPISGHTALYWYRQSLGQGLEFLIYFQGNSAPDKSGLPSDRFSAERTGGSVSTLTIQRTQQEDSAVYLCASSLGQGLYTQYFGPGTRLTVL.

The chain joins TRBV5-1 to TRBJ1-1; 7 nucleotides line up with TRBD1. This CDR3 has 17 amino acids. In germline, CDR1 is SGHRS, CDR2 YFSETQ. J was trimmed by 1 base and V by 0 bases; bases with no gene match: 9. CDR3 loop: CASSLAPTGVSNTEAFF. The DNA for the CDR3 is TGCGCCAGCAGCTTGGCACCTACAGGGGTCTCGAACACTGAAGCTTTCTTT.

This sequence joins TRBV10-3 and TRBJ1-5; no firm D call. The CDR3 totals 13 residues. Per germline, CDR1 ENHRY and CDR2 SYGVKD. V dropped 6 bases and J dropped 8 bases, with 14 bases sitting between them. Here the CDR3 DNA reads TGTGCCATCAGGTTTCGGGAGGGTGAGCCCCAGCATTTT. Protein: CAIRFREGEPQHF.

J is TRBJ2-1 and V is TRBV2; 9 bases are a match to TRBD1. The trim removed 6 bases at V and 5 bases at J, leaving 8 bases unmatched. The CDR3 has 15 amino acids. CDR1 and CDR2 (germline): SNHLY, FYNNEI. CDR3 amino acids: CASRLGTGKNNEQFF. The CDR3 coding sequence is TGTGCCAGCAGGCTAGGGACAGGGAAAAACAATGAGCAGTTCTTC.

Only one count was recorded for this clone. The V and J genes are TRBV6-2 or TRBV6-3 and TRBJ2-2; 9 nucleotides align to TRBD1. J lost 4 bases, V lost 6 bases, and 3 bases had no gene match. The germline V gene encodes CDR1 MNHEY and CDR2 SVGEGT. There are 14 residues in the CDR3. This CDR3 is CASSGTGSTGELFF. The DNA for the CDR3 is TGTGCCAGCAGCGGGACAGGGTCCACCGGGGAGCTGTTTTTT.

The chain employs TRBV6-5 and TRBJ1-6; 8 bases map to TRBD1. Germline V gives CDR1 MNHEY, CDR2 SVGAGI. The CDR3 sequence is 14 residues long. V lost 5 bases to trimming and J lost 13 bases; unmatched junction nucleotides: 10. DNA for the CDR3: TGTGCCAGCAGTACAGGGGGAGGTGGAGTCCCCCTCCACTTT. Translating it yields CASSTGGGGVPLHF.

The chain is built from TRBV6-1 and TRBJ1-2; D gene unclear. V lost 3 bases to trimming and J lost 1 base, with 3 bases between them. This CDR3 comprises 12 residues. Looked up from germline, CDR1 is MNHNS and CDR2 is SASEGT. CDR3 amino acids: CASSDSNYGYTF. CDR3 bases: TGTGCCAGCAGTGACAGTAACTATGGCTACACCTTC.

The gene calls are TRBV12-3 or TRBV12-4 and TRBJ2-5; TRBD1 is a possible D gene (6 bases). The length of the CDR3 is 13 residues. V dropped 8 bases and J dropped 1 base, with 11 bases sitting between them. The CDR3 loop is CASRTGPQETQYF. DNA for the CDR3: TGTGCCAGCCGAACAGGGCCCCAAGAGACCCAGTACTTC.

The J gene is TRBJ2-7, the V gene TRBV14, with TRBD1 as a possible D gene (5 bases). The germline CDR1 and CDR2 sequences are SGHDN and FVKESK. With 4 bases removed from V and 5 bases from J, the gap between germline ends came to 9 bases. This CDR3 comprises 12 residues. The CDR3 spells CASSPGIHEQYF. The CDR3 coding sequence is TGTGCCAGCAGCCCAGGGATCCACGAGCAGTACTTC.

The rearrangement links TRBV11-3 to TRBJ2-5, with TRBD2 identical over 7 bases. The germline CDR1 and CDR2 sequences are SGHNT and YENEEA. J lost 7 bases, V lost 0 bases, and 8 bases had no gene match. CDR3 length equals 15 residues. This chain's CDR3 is CASSLDPGAGVTQYF. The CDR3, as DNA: TGTGCCAGCAGCTTAGATCCCGGTGCGGGGGTGACCCAGTACTTC.

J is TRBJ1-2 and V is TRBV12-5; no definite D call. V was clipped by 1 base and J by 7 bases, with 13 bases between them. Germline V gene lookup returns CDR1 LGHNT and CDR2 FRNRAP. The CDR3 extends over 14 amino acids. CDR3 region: CASGLERQQSGYTF. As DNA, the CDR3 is TGTGCTAGTGGTTTGGAACGACAACAAAGTGGCTACACCTTC.

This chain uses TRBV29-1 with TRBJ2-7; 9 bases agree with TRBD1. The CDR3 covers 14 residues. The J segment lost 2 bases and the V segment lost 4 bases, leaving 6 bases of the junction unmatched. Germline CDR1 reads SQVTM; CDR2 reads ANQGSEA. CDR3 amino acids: CSVAARTGAYEQYF. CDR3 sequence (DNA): TGCAGCGTTGCCGCCAGGACAGGGGCCTACGAGCAGTACTTC.

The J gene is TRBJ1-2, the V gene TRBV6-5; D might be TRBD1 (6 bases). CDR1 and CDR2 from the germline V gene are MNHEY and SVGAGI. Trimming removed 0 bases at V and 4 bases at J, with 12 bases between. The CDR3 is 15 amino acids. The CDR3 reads CASSYSIAGAYGYTF. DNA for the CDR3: TGTGCCAGCAGTTACTCGATTGCAGGGGCCTATGGCTACACCTTC.

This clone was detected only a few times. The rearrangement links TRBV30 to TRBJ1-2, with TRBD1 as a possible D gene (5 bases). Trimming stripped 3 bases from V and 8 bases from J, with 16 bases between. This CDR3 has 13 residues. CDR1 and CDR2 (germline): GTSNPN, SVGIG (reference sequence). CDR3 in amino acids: CAWSAGPAGGYTF. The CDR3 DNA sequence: TGTGCCTGGAGCGCGGGGCCTGCGGGGGGCTACACCTTC.

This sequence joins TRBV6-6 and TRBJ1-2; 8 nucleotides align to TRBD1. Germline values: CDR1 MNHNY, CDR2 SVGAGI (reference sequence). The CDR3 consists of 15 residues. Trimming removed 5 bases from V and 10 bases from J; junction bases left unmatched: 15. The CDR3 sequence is CASSTNQGAGRAYTF. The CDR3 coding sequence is TGTGCCAGCAGTACCAACCAGGGGGCCGGGCGGGCCTACACCTTC.

CDR3 region: CASSAGMEETQYF. CDR3 bases: TGTGCCAGCAGCGCAGGGATGGAGGAGACCCAGTACTTC. This sequence joins TRBV9 and TRBJ2-5; D possibly corresponds to TRBD1 (5 bases). CDR1 and CDR2 (germline): SGDLS, YYNGEE. This CDR3 has 13 amino acids. V dropped 3 bases and J dropped 5 bases, with 11 bases sitting between them.

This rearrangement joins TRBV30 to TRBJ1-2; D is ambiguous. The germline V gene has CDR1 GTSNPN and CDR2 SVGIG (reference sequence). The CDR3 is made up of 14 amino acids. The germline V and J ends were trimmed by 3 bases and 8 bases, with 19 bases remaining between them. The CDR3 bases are TGTGCCTGGAGCGCCCCGGGGATAGGAGGCGGCTACACCTTC. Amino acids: CAWSAPGIGGGYTF.

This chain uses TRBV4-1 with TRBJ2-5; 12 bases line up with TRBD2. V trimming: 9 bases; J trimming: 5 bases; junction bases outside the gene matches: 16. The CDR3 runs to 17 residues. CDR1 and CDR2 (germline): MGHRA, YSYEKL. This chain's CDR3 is CASADLAGGPSRETQYF. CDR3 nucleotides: TGCGCCAGTGCAGATCTAGCGGGGGGGCCATCTAGGGAGACCCAGTACTTC.

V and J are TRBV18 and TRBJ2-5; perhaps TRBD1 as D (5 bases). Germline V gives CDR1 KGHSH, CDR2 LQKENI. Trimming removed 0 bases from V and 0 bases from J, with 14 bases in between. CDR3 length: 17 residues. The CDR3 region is CASSPPARAGYQETQYF. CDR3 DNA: TGTGCCAGCTCACCACCAGCTAGGGCAGGGTACCAAGAGACCCAGTACTTC.

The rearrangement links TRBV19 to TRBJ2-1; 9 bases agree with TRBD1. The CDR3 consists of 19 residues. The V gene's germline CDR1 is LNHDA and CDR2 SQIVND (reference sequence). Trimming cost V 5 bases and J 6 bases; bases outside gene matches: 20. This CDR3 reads CASSVTPGQGYSGRNEQFF. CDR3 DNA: TGTGCCAGTAGTGTAACCCCGGGACAGGGTTACTCTGGGCGCAATGAGCAGTTCTTC.

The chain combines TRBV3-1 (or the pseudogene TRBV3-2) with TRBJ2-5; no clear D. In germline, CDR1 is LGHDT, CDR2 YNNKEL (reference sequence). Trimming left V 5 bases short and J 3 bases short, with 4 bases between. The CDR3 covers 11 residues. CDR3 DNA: TGTGCCAGCAGCGTTAAAGAGACCCAGTACTTC. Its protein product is CASSVKETQYF.

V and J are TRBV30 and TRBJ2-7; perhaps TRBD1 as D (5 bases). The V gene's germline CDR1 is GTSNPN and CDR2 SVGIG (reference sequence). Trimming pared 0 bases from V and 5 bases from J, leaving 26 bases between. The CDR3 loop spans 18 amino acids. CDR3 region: CAWSVPPLTWQGSDEQYF. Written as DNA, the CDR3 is TGTGCCTGGAGTGTACCCCCCCTTACCTGGCAGGGCTCGGACGAGCAGTACTTC.

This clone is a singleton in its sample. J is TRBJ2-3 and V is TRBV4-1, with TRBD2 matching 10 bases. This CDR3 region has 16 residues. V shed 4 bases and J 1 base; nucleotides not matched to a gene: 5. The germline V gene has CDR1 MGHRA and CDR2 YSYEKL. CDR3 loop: CASSPQGLARTDTQYF. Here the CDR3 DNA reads TGCGCCAGCAGCCCTCAGGGACTAGCGCGCACAGATACGCAGTATTTT.

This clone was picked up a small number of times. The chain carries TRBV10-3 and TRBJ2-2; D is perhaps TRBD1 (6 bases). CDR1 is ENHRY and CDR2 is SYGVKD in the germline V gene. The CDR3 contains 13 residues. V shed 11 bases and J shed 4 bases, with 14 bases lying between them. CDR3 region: CASRQAGTGELFF. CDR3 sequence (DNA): TGTGCCTCCCGACAGGCAGGCACCGGGGAGCTGTTTTTT.

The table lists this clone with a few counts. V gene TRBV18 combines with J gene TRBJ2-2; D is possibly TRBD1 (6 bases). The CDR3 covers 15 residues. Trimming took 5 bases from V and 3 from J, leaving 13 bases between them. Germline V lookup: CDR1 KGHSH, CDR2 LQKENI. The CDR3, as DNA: TGTGCCAGCTCAGTCGGACAGAGCTACACCGGGGAGCTGTTTTTT. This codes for CASSVGQSYTGELFF. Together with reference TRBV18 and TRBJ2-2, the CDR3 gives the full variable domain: NAGVMQNPRHLVRRRGQEARLRCSPMKGHSHVYWYRQLPEEGLKFMVYLQKENIIDESGMPKERFSAEFPKEGPSILRIQQVVRGDSAAYFCASSVGQSYTGELFFGEGSRLTVL.

For the CDR3, the DNA is TGTGCCAGCAGTTTAGTAACAGGGAAGTCCTATAATTCACCCCTCCACTTT. It specifies CASSLVTGKSYNSPLHF. J is TRBJ1-6 and V is TRBV27, with TRBD1 as a possible D gene (6 bases). The ends were cut back, 2 bases at V and 1 base at J, with 12 bases in the middle. The germline V gene encodes CDR1 MNHEY and CDR2 SMNVEV (reference sequence). This CDR3 has 17 residues.